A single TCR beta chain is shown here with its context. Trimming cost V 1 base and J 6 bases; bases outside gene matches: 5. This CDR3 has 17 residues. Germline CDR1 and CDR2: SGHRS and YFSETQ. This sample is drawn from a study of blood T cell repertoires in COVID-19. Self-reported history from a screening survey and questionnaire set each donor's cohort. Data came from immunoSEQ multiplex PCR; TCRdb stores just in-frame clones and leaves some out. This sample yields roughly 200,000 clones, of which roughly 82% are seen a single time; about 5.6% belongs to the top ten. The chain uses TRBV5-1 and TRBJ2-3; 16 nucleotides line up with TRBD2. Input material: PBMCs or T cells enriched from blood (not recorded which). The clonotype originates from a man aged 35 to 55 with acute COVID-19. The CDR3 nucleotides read TGCGCCAGCAGCTTGTTGGGACTAGCGGGAGGGACGGATACGCAGTATTTT. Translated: CASSLLGLAGGTDTQYF.